This note documents a single T cell receptor beta chain sequence. Its target antigen remains unknown. The record has no base qualities; no much larger clone is one base away. The sample originates from a study of blood T cell repertoires in COVID-19 (dated by TCRdb to the early 2020s). Regarding the complete study: Collaborator samples came from the United States, Italy and Spain and covered acute and convalescent phases of COVID-19. HLA class I and class II types, where available, came from metadata supplied by the sample provider rather than from assay-based typing. The material from the prospective study consisted of cDNA or gDNA derived from T cells, B-cell-depleted T cells, or PBMCs. The repertoires were released in a freely available public database intended as a resource for research on the immune response to SARS-CoV-2. The dataset comprised deeply sampled blood TCRbeta repertoires from subjects exposed to, actively infected with, or recovered from COVID-19. Samples were obtained from the ongoing ImmuneRACE study (first 160 participants) and from over 1,000 subjects provided by 6 global collaborators. Nearly every sample came with metadata listing a de-identified subject ID, COVID-19 status, age in years and sex.

General study outcomes and caveats: How much clinical and demographic metadata was included differed by source and by participant, and the metadata was provided uncurated.

Whole blood was collected in K2EDTA tubes by collaborating institutions according to the institutions' own protocols. For TCRbeta analysis, collaborator samples were shipped as frozen whole blood, as isolated PBMCs, or as DNA extracted from either sample type. The immunoSEQ Assay, a bias-controlled multiplex PCR, was used to amplify TCRbeta CDR3 regions from genomic DNA. In the authors' own workflow: The number of nucleated cells in each sample was estimated from the amplification of reference gene primers within the assay. To quantify the absolute abundance of each unique TCRbeta CDR3 rearrangement, sequence reads were collapsed and filtered. For each sample, productive Simpson clonality was calculated by taking the square root of Simpson's diversity index across productive rearrangements. Imported from immuneACCESS, the table was reduced by TCRdb to in-frame sequences with V and J called. These copies leave out some clones; in studies compared against another copy, an unresolved V gene accounts for under half, and the cause of the remainder is not known. Clone size and the V and J calls come from that table; the DNA yielded D and trimming. Counted in this sample were approximately 67,000 clones; around 86% of them appeared once. The leading ten clones occupy under 9.5% of the sample.

Sequences KGHDR (CDR1) and SFDVKD (CDR2) are obtained from the germline V gene. The CDR3 numbers 14 residues from cysteine through phenylalanine. The entry retains the CDR3 DNA only, 42 bases that are in frame from base 1. V is pruned by 9 bases and J by 12 bases, leaving 8 bases of the junction without a gene match. The sample comprised peripheral blood. This TCR was sampled from a man between 50 and 59 years old with active COVID-19. Recombination connected TRBV24-1 to TRBJ1-6; TRBD1 lines up with 12 middle nucleotides. The DNA sequence is TGTGCCACCCCCCCGGGACAGGGGGCCAAACCCCTCCACTTT. Translated, it gives CATPPGQGAKPLHF.